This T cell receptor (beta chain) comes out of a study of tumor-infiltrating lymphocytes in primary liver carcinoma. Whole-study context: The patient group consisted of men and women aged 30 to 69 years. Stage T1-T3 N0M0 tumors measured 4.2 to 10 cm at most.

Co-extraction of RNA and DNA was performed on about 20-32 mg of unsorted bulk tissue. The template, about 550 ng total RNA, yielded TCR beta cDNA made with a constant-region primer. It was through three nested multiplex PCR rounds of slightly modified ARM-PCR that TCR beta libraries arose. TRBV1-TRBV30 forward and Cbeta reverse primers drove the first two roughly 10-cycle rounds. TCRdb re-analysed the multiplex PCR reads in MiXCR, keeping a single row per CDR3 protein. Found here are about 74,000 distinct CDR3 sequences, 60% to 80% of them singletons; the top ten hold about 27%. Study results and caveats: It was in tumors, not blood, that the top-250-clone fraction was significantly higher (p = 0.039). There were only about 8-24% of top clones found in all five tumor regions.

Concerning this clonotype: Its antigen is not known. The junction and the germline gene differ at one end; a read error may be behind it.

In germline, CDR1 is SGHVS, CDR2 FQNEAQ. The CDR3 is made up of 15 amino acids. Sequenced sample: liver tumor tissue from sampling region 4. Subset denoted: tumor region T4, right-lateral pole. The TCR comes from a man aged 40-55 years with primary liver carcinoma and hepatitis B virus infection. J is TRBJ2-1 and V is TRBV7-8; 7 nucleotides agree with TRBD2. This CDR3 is CASGKRGLGDNEQFF. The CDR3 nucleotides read TGCGCCAGCGGCAAAAGAGGACTAGGGGACAATGAGCAGTTCTTC. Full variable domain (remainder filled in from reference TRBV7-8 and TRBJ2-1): GAGVSQSPRYKVAKRGQDVALRCDPISGHVSLFWYQQALGQGPEFLTYFQNEAQLDKSGLPSDRFFAERPEGSVSTLKIQRTQQEDSAVYLCASGKRGLGDNEQFFGPGTRLTVL.